A single sample is the source of the 20 T cell receptor beta chains below, sequenced in a study of response to subunit inactivated influenza vaccine. One entry per CDR3 protein results from TCRdb running MiXCR on the RT-PCR reads. The sample has roughly 650,000 distinct CDR3 sequences, approximately 14% seen once. The sequenced sample was PBMCs from blood, obtained around 15 days before vaccination. These TCRs come from a man aged 45-65 years who received an inactivated influenza vaccine.

V is TRBV23-1 and J is TRBJ2-7; 7 nucleotides agree with TRBD1. TRBV23-1 carries the ORF label, with uncertain function. This CDR3 contains 15 residues. J gave up 2 bases and V 2 bases, and 6 bases lay outside the gene matches. The CDR3 DNA follows: TGCGCCAGCAGTCAACCACGACAGGGCGCCTACGAGCAGTACTTC. Its translation: CASSQPRQGAYEQYF.

The chain combines TRBV6-2 or TRBV6-3 with TRBJ2-7; the match to TRBD1 covers 10 bases. With V trimmed by 8 bases and J by 4 bases, 8 bases remained unmatched. This CDR3 has 14 amino acids. The germline CDR1 and CDR2 sequences are MNHEY and SVGEGT. The CDR3 region is CASQATGGLYEQYF. The CDR3 DNA reads as TGTGCCAGCCAGGCGACAGGGGGCCTGTACGAGCAGTACTTC.

The J gene is TRBJ2-2, the V gene TRBV6-5; possibly TRBD1 for D (5 bases). In germline, CDR1 is MNHEY, CDR2 SVGAGI. This CDR3 comprises 15 residues. The germline V and J ends were trimmed by 3 bases and 5 bases, with 13 bases remaining between them. CDR3: CASSYYRTRTGELFF. In nucleotides, the CDR3 is TGTGCCAGCAGTTATTACAGGACGAGAACCGGGGAGCTGTTTTTT.

In this sample, this clonotype turned up a few times. The chain combines TRBV20-1 with TRBJ2-7, with 11 bases identical to TRBD1. The CDR3 loop spans 16 amino acids. J was trimmed by 3 bases and V by 6 bases; bases with no gene match: 13. Germline V gene sequence: CDR1 DFQATT, CDR2 SNEGSKA (reference sequence). The CDR3 here is CSAATRDRGNYYEQYF. The DNA of the CDR3 is TGCAGTGCCGCAACCCGGGACAGGGGGAATTACTACGAGCAGTACTTC.

The rearrangement joins TRBV28 to TRBJ2-7; no clear D gene. V dropped 5 bases and J dropped 4 bases, with 9 bases sitting between them. The CDR3 runs to 12 residues. Germline values: CDR1 MDHEN, CDR2 SYDVKM. CDR3 residues: CASSPHKYEQYF. The CDR3 DNA sequence: TGTGCCAGCAGTCCACACAAATACGAGCAGTACTTC. Using reference TRBV28 and TRBJ2-7 for the parts outside the CDR3, the full variable domain is DVKVTQSSRYLVKRTGEKVFLECVQDMDHENMFWYRQDPGLGLRLIYFSYDVKMKEKGDIPEGYSVSREKKERFSLILESASTNQTSMYLCASSPHKYEQYFGPGTRLTVT.

This chain's CDR3 is CASSFGYVGSPLHF. CDR3 nucleotides: TGTGCCAGCAGTTTCGGCTATGTGGGGTCACCCCTCCACTTT. V usage is TRBV12-3 or TRBV12-4 and J usage is TRBJ1-6; no reliable D call. The ends were cut back, 3 bases at V and 10 bases at J, with 13 bases in the middle. CDR3 length: 14 residues.

This clonotype was counted a few times. The V call is TRBV12-5, the J call TRBJ2-3, with D uncertain. Trimming removed 7 bases at V and 0 bases at J, with 14 bases between. The CDR3 spans 15 residues. Germline CDR1 and CDR2: LGHNT and FRNRAP. The CDR3 DNA follows: TGTGCTAGTGCCGACGGATCTGTTAGCACAGATACGCAGTATTTT. Translating it yields CASADGSVSTDTQYF. The complete variable domain, with remaining parts taken from reference TRBV12-5 and TRBJ2-3, reads DARVTQTPRHKVTEMGQEVTMRCQPILGHNTVFWYRQTMMQGLELLAYFRNRAPLDDSGMPKDRFSAEMPDATLATLKIQPSEPRDSAVYFCASADGSVSTDTQYFGPGTRLTVL.

The sample holds a few counts of this clonotype. The chain recombines TRBV5-1 with TRBJ1-1; 7 nucleotides match TRBD1. Per germline, CDR1 SGHRS and CDR2 YFSETQ. Germline trimming cut 2 bases from V and 7 bases from J; bases unmatched to any gene: 8. CDR3 length: 14 amino acids. CDR3 amino acids: CASSLGDSALEAFF. In nucleotides, the CDR3 is TGCGCCAGCAGCTTAGGGGACAGCGCCCTTGAAGCTTTCTTT.

The table lists this clonotype with a count of one. V and J are TRBV23-1 and TRBJ2-5; D is uncertain. TRBV23-1 is treated as an ORF (open reading frame) with a function not yet certain. Trimming shortened V by 4 bases and J by 2 bases, and 14 bases separated the two germline ends. The length of the CDR3 is 15 residues. The CDR3 here is CASSRGSRPQETQYF. In DNA form, the CDR3 reads TGCGCCAGCAGTCGGGGAAGCAGGCCGCAAGAGACCCAGTACTTC.

The chain is built from TRBV6-1 and TRBJ2-7, with 8 bases identical to TRBD2. The germline CDR1 and CDR2 sequences are MNHNS and SASEGT. The CDR3 totals 14 residues. V lost 9 bases, J lost 0 bases, and 7 bases stayed unmatched. Here the CDR3 DNA reads TGTGCCAGTGTCACGGGGGGGAGCTCCTACGAGCAGTACTTC. Its translation: CASVTGGSSYEQYF.

The sample holds a few counts of this clonotype. This chain joins TRBV7-9 and TRBJ2-7; D not resolved. Trimming took off 1 base at V and 2 bases at J, with 9 bases between the two ends. Germline CDR1 reads SEHNR; CDR2 reads FQNEAQ (reference sequence). CDR3 size: 14 residues. DNA of the CDR3: TGTGCCAGCAGCTTAGATCATGTTCCCTACGAGCAGTACTTC. It yields the protein CASSLDHVPYEQYF.

This clonotype has at least ten counts. This sequence joins TRBV29-1 and TRBJ2-7; D is undetermined. The CDR3 has 12 amino acids. Looked up from germline, CDR1 is SQVTM and CDR2 is ANQGSEA. Trimming cost V 0 bases and J 3 bases, with 6 bases left between them. The CDR3 here is CSVEDRVYEQYF. The CDR3, as DNA: TGCAGCGTTGAAGATCGAGTCTACGAGCAGTACTTC.

This clonotype was observed many times. This chain joins TRBV29-1 and TRBJ1-1; 8 bases match TRBD1. The J segment lost 3 bases and the V segment lost 6 bases, leaving 6 bases of the junction unmatched. The germline CDR1 and CDR2 sequences are SQVTM and ANQGSEA. The CDR3 loop spans 13 amino acids. CDR3 residues: CSVIRGRDTEAFF. Written as DNA, the CDR3 is TGCAGCGTGATCAGGGGGCGGGACACTGAAGCTTTCTTT. Combining the CDR3 with reference TRBV29-1 and TRBJ1-1 gives the whole variable domain SAVISQKPSRDICQRGTSLTIQCQVDSQVTMMFWYRQQPGQSLTLIATANQGSEATYESGFVIDKFPISRPNLTFSTLTVSNMSPEDSSIYLCSVIRGRDTEAFFGQGTRLTVV.

This clonotype came up a few times. V gene TRBV5-5 combines with J gene TRBJ1-5; D is possibly TRBD1 (6 bases). CDR3 length equals 16 residues. CDR1 is SGHKS, CDR2 YYEKEE, per germline (reference sequence). The ends were cut back, 4 bases at V and 6 bases at J, with 20 bases in the middle. The CDR3 DNA follows: TGTGCCAGCAGCCTCGACAGGTTGGGTCCGTTTCAGCCCCAGCATTTT. Translated, it gives CASSLDRLGPFQPQHF.

This clonotype showed up just a few times. This sequence joins TRBV4-3 and TRBJ2-1; 11 nucleotides line up with TRBD1. The junction had 9 bases not matched to a gene; V was cut back by 4 bases and J by 7 bases. Germline V gives CDR1 LGHNA, CDR2 YSLEER. The CDR3 consists of 16 residues. The CDR3 DNA reads as TGCGCCAGCAGCCTGGAGGGACAGGGGGTTTGGAATGAGCAGTTCTTC. Translated, it gives CASSLEGQGVWNEQFF.

This clonotype has at least ten counts. The chain joins TRBV20-1 to TRBJ2-7; the D is unclear. The CDR3 runs 13 residues. Trimming removed 3 bases at V and 0 bases at J, with 9 bases between. Germline V gene lookup returns CDR1 DFQATT and CDR2 SNEGSKA (reference sequence). In DNA, the CDR3 is TGCAGTGCTAGGGGTCCGAGCTCCTACGAGCAGTACTTC. Its translation: CSARGPSSYEQYF.

This clonotype was seen more than once but under ten times. This chain links TRBV7-2 with TRBJ2-7; 14 bases line up with TRBD2. CDR1 SGHTA and CDR2 FQGNSA come from the germline V gene. The CDR3 covers 18 residues. V dropped 0 bases and J dropped 4; count of bases not matched to a gene: 8. DNA for the CDR3: TGTGCCAGCAGCTTAGCCGGGAGACTAGCGGGAGGGTTGTACGAGCAGTACTTC. Translating gives CASSLAGRLAGGLYEQYF.

At least ten counts were recorded for this clonotype. The chain uses TRBV27 and TRBJ1-2; no definite D call. V was shortened by 3 bases and J by 2 bases, with 10 bases between the two germline ends. CDR1 is MNHEY, CDR2 SMNVEV, per germline (reference sequence). CDR3 length: 14 amino acids. CDR3 residues: CASSLKGGNYGYTF. Here the CDR3 DNA reads TGTGCCAGCAGTTTGAAGGGAGGGAACTATGGCTACACCTTC.

The V gene is TRBV12-3 or TRBV12-4, the J gene TRBJ2-3; D is ambiguous. The CDR3 covers 13 residues. V was cut by 6 bases and J by 2 bases, with 9 bases left in between. In DNA, the CDR3 is TGTGCCAGCAGACTCGGTAACACAGATACGCAGTATTTT. Translation: CASRLGNTDTQYF.

This clonotype has a handful of counts. J is TRBJ2-7 and V is TRBV10-1, with 8 bases identical to TRBD1. V lost 5 bases and J lost 6; bases outside the gene matches: 15. Germline V gene sequence: CDR1 WNHNN, CDR2 SYGVQD (reference sequence). This CDR3 spans 16 amino acids. In nucleotides, the CDR3 is TGCGCCAGCAGTCGGGACAGGTCCCATCCTTTCTCCGAGCAGTACTTC. It specifies CASSRDRSHPFSEQYF.